This passage covers 3 T cell receptor beta chains from one sample sequenced in a study of cytomegalovirus exposure and HLA in healthy donors (dated by TCRdb to the late 2010s). Libraries were built with the immunoSEQ multiplex PCR assay. A mixture of 60 forward primers for TCR Vbeta segments and 13 reverse primers for TCR Jbeta segments was used in the multiplex PCR. As stored in TCRdb, this immuneACCESS dataset retains in-frame rearrangements with V and J assigned. A fraction of the clones does not appear; measured against another copy, unresolved V genes explain less than half of the discrepancy, and the remainder lacks a known reason. In all, the sample holds approximately 180,000 clones, and 82% of those were seen once. Of the sample, about 1.7% falls within the top ten clones. What was sequenced was PBMCs. The source is a woman in her late teens or twenties in good health and CMV-seronegative.

The chain is built from TRBV5-1 and TRBJ1-2; no clear D gene. This CDR3 region has 14 residues. V was pared by 8 bases and J by 0 bases, with 14 bases between. The germline CDR1 and CDR2 sequences are SGHRS and YFSETQ. The chain's CDR3 is CASGEGRPNYGYTF. CDR3 DNA sequence: TGCGCCAGTGGAGAGGGCAGACCTAACTATGGCTACACCTTC. The full variable domain, completed using reference TRBV5-1 and TRBJ1-2, is KAGVTQTPRYLIKTRGQQVTLSCSPISGHRSVSWYQQTPGQGLQFLFEYFSETQRNKGNFPGRFSGRQFSNSRSEMNVSTLELGDSALYLCASGEGRPNYGYTFGSGTRLTVV.

This clone was detected once. This sample includes further DNA sequences coding for the same CDR3. This chain uses TRBV2 with TRBJ2-7; weak D call: TRBD1 (6 bases). The CDR3 sequence is 11 residues long. Germline values: CDR1 SNHLY, CDR2 FYNNEI. With 8 bases removed from V and 7 bases from J, the gap between germline ends came to 12 bases. The CDR3 loop is CASRTAGEQYF. Here the CDR3 DNA reads TGTGCCAGCCGGACAGCCGGAGAGCAGTACTTC.

This clone came up once. The V and J genes are TRBV4-2 and TRBJ2-1, with D possibly being TRBD1 (6 bases). Germline V gives CDR1 LGHNA, CDR2 YNFKEQ. V lost 0 bases and J lost 7, with 13 bases in between. The CDR3 consists of 15 residues. Here the CDR3 DNA reads TGTGCCAGCAGCCAAGATCCCGTAAGGGGGAATGAGCAGTTCTTC. Translating gives CASSQDPVRGNEQFF.